The T cell receptor beta chain under discussion was sequenced for a study of control samples from healthy donors and cancer patients. Profiling relied on immunoSEQ multiplex PCR, and the TCRdb table lists in-frame clones only, not all of them. The sample holds around 150,000 clones, 70% to 90% seen once. The CDR3 is 12 residues long. Trimming stripped 5 bases from V and 9 bases from J, with 12 bases between. Germline V gene data show CDR1 as MNHEY and CDR2 as SVGAGI. Input material: blood. The chain has TRBV6-5 and TRBJ2-3, with TRBD2 as a possible D gene (7 bases). This clonotype was sampled from a young man in good health. CDR3 in DNA: TGTGCCAGCAGTCCGGGGGGCGGAACGCAGTATTTT. Protein sequence: CASSPGGGTQYF.